Listed below are T cell receptor beta chains from one sample, sequenced in a study of cytomegalovirus exposure and HLA in healthy donors. This table comes from immunoSEQ multiplex PCR, and its TCRdb copy is limited to in-frame clones, with some not included. This sample's clone table lists about 140,000 clones. Source material: PBMCs. These receptors originate from a woman under 30 in good health and CMV-seronegative. The CDR3 runs from the conserved cysteine through the conserved F or W.

j_call: TRBJ1-2; v_call: TRBV20-1; cdr3_aa: CSALREGYTF
j_call: TRBJ1-2; v_call: TRBV6-4; cdr3_aa: CASRLQGLANYGYTF
j_call: TRBJ2-1; v_call: TRBV9; cdr3_aa: CASSAGRESEQFF
j_call: TRBJ2-7; v_call: TRBV2; cdr3_aa: CASRLDREGEQYF
j_call: TRBJ1-2; v_call: TRBV5-5; cdr3_aa: CASSLGPGQGVSGYTF
j_call: TRBJ2-1; v_call: TRBV9; cdr3_aa: CASSVGTSGSNEQFF
j_call: TRBJ2-3; v_call: TRBV4-1; cdr3_aa: CASSPRGLAGSTDTQYF
j_call: TRBJ1-1; v_call: TRBV19; cdr3_aa: CASSIGGFLLAEAFF
j_call: TRBJ2-2; v_call: TRBV19; cdr3_aa: CASSPTGTSGELFF
j_call: TRBJ1-3; v_call: TRBV30; cdr3_aa: CAWSQGGSGNTIYF
j_call: TRBJ1-3; v_call: TRBV5-4; cdr3_aa: CASSLDRAGNTIYF
j_call: TRBJ1-1; v_call: TRBV4-3; cdr3_aa: CASRGTDRGPAFF
j_call: TRBJ2-1; v_call: TRBV11-1; cdr3_aa: CASSVLAGVVGEQFF
j_call: TRBJ2-5; v_call: TRBV11-3; cdr3_aa: CASSLSRYQETQYF
j_call: TRBJ1-1; v_call: TRBV19; cdr3_aa: CASSIDRDRGGAEAFF
j_call: TRBJ1-2; v_call: TRBV30; cdr3_aa: CAWSSGTGDGYTF
j_call: TRBJ1-2; v_call: TRBV14; cdr3_aa: CASSPRLTGGTFGYTF
j_call: TRBJ2-3; v_call: TRBV2; cdr3_aa: CASSYYTGSRTDTQYF
j_call: TRBJ2-3; v_call: TRBV14; cdr3_aa: CASSQGTSGYSTDTQYF
j_call: TRBJ2-2; v_call: TRBV28; cdr3_aa: CAIQSRDRGSTGELFF
j_call: TRBJ1-2; v_call: TRBV6-5; cdr3_aa: CASSRTSINYGYTF
j_call: TRBJ2-1; v_call: TRBV27; cdr3_aa: CASSLSGDNEQFF
j_call: TRBJ2-5; v_call: TRBV10-3; cdr3_aa: CAISESVSGRAYQETQYF
j_call: TRBJ2-2; v_call: TRBV5-1; cdr3_aa: CASSLPRGDTGELFF
j_call: TRBJ2-1; v_call: TRBV27; cdr3_aa: CASSFGVNEQFF
j_call: TRBJ2-1; v_call: TRBV2; cdr3_aa: CASSASGSAYNEQFF
j_call: TRBJ2-5; v_call: TRBV11-2; cdr3_aa: CASSHWSWEAETQYF
j_call: TRBJ1-2; v_call: TRBV14; cdr3_aa: CASPPAQWGGRLTSNYGYTF
j_call: TRBJ1-4; v_call: TRBV18; cdr3_aa: CASSRSRGRTNEKLFF
j_call: TRBJ1-1; v_call: TRBV11-3; cdr3_aa: CVSSLPYGLNTEAFF
j_call: TRBJ2-1; v_call: TRBV7-3; cdr3_aa: CASSRLGTSGRNEQFF
j_call: TRBJ1-2; v_call: TRBV28; cdr3_aa: CASRPFTNHGYTF
j_call: TRBJ1-5; v_call: TRBV7-9; cdr3_aa: CASSLDQGGRYSNQPQHF
j_call: TRBJ1-1; v_call: TRBV5-1; cdr3_aa: CASSQGKSTEAFF
j_call: TRBJ1-1; v_call: TRBV5-1; cdr3_aa: CASSLERGSNTEAFF